This TCR beta chain was observed in a study of T-cell reconstitution after alpha-beta-depleted transplantation in children. This clonotype was seen at least ten times. Library preparation (for TCRbeta) was performed with unique molecular identifiers. TCRdb passed the PCR reads through MiXCR, listing each CDR3 protein once. The sample carries about 640,000 distinct CDR3 sequences, over 15% recorded once. V was pared by 3 bases and J by 6 bases, with 12 bases between. This CDR3 is 13 amino acids long. Germline CDR1 and CDR2: ENHRY and SYGVKD. The origin of this receptor is a human donor who donated a stem cell graft to a child with acute myeloid leukemia. J is TRBJ2-7 and V is TRBV10-3; maybe TRBD2 (5 bases). This sample comprised PBMCs from the stem cell graft donor, obtained from the stem cell graft. As DNA, the CDR3 is TGTGCCATCAGTGAAGGCGGTGGAGGCGAGCAGTACTTC. This encodes CAISEGGGGEQYF.